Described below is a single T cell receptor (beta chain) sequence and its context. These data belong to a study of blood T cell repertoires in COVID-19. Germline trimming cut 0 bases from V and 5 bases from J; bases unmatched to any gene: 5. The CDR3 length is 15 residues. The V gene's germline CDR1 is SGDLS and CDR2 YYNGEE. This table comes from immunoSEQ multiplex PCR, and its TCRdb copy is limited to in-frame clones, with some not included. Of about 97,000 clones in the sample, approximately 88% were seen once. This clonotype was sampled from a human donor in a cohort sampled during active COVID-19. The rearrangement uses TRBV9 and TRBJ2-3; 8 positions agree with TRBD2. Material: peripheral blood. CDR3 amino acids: CASSVGAGGVDTQYF. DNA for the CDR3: TGTGCCAGCAGCGTAGGGGCGGGGGGAGTAGATACGCAGTATTTT.